These T cell receptor beta chains were read from a single sample in a study of blood T cell repertoires in COVID-19. The repertoire was sequenced with immunoSEQ multiplex PCR; TCRdb's copy has only in-frame clones and lacks some. The sample contains about 150,000 clones, 75% to 90% of which appear only once. The sequenced material came from peripheral blood. All receptors derive from a woman between 40 and 55 years old with acute or convalescent COVID-19. The CDR3 runs from the conserved cysteine through the conserved F or W. The order of the fields is clone size, D gene, J gene, V gene, CDR3 protein, CDR3 DNA. D genes are given only for firm matches. Some rows have no size entry. The others give once, few or many, or a class for an expanded clone.

abundance: once; d_gene: TRBD1; j_gene: TRBJ2-7; v_gene: TRBV28; CDR3aa: CASSTAGTGIYEQYF; CDR3nt: TGTGCCAGCAGTACCGCCGGGACAGGGATTTACGAGCAGTACTTC
abundance: -; d_gene: TRBD1; j_gene: TRBJ2-1; v_gene: TRBV25-1; CDR3aa: CASSERTGGYNEQFF; CDR3nt: TGTGCCAGCAGTGAGAGGACAGGGGGGTACAATGAGCAGTTCTTC
abundance: -; d_gene: TRBD2; j_gene: TRBJ2-3; v_gene: TRBV19; CDR3aa: CASSPVAGNTDTQYF; CDR3nt: TGTGCCAGTAGTCCCGTAGCGGGAAACACAGATACGCAGTATTTT
abundance: -; d_gene: TRBD1; j_gene: TRBJ1-1; v_gene: TRBV9; CDR3aa: CASSADGQVQTEAFF; CDR3nt: TGTGCCAGCAGCGCAGATGGACAGGTTCAGACTGAAGCTTTCTTT
abundance: -; d_gene: -; j_gene: TRBJ2-7; v_gene: TRBV14; CDR3aa: CASSQLGGKDEQYF; CDR3nt: TGTGCCAGCAGCCAGCTAGGGGGTAAGGACGAGCAGTACTTC
abundance: -; d_gene: TRBD1; j_gene: TRBJ2-5; v_gene: TRBV11-2; CDR3aa: CASSFLDRGTLMVQETQYF; CDR3nt: TGTGCCAGCAGCTTTTTGGACAGGGGGACCCTGATGGTTCAAGAGACCCAGTACTTC
abundance: -; d_gene: TRBD2; j_gene: TRBJ2-5; v_gene: TRBV6-5; CDR3aa: CASSYRGTTLQETQYF; CDR3nt: TGTGCCAGCAGTTACCGGGGGACTACACTCCAAGAGACCCAGTACTTC
abundance: -; d_gene: -; j_gene: TRBJ2-1; v_gene: TRBV2; CDR3aa: CASSEGLAFYNEQFF; CDR3nt: TGTGCCAGCAGTGAAGGGCTAGCTTTCTACAATGAGCAGTTCTTC
abundance: few; d_gene: -; j_gene: TRBJ2-3; v_gene: TRBV9; CDR3aa: CASSVQFGSDTQYF; CDR3nt: TGTGCCAGCAGCGTTCAATTCGGGTCGGATACGCAGTATTTT
abundance: -; d_gene: -; j_gene: TRBJ2-6; v_gene: TRBV18; CDR3aa: CASSPAGANVLTF; CDR3nt: TGTGCCAGCTCACCTGCGGGGGCCAACGTCCTGACTTTC
abundance: -; d_gene: -; j_gene: TRBJ2-7; v_gene: TRBV6-1; CDR3aa: CASSEAHSYEQYF; CDR3nt: TGTGCCAGCAGTGAAGCGCACAGCTACGAGCAGTACTTC
abundance: -; d_gene: TRBD2; j_gene: TRBJ2-3; v_gene: TRBV29-1; CDR3aa: CSARTRSTDTQYF; CDR3nt: TGCAGCGCCCGGACTAGGAGCACAGATACGCAGTATTTT
abundance: -; d_gene: -; j_gene: TRBJ1-1; v_gene: TRBV20-1; CDR3aa: CSASRGHRLNTEAFF; CDR3nt: TGCAGTGCTAGTAGGGGCCATCGCCTGAACACTGAAGCTTTCTTT